This TCR beta chain was documented in a study of CD8 T cells in ankylosing spondylitis. As regards this clonotype: Its specificity is not known.

Quantitative 5'-RACE was performed with molecular barcodes, and it yielded the TCR beta libraries. MiXCR, applied by TCRdb to the 5' RACE reads, yields one record per CDR3 protein. The sample yields a few hundred thousand distinct CDR3 sequences, over 15% seen once. Study results and caveats: A motif in TCR beta, a set of about 8 highly homologous variants, appeared characteristic of ankylosing spondylitis blood. Earlier studies detected some motif variants in reactive arthritis synovial fluid and blood.

The CDR3 runs 16 residues. The V gene end was trimmed by 5 bases and the J gene end by 7 bases; junction bases not matched to a gene: 11. The chain joins TRBV12-3 or TRBV12-4 to TRBJ2-1, with 10 bases identical to TRBD2. The sequence came from a male donor with ankylosing spondylitis or in good health (not recorded which). The sample was blood, either unsorted or a sorted T cell fraction (not recorded which). The CDR3 reads CASSPQGLAPGNEQFF. In DNA, the CDR3 is TGTGCCAGCAGTCCCCAGGGACTAGCGCCGGGTAATGAGCAGTTCTTC.